This TCR beta chain derives from a study of CD8+CD57+ T cells in acquired aplastic anemia. The CDR3 has 13 amino acids. Germline-derived CDR1 and CDR2 are LGHNA and YNFKEQ. Trimming left V 4 bases short and J 6 bases short, with 9 bases between. This clonotype has more than one count but fewer than ten. The TCR beta profiling, which covered VDJ combination and CDR3 sequence, was carried out using genomic DNA as the template. TCRdb itself ran the reads through MiXCR, one entry per CDR3 protein. The table includes some 190,000 distinct CDR3 sequences, 46% detected once. The chain links TRBV4-2 to TRBJ2-2; D ambiguous. Sequenced: sorted CD4+, CD8+, or CD8+CD57+ T cells (not recorded which) from PBMCs. This TCR derives from a human donor in good health. CDR3 sequence: CASSPNRAGELFF. In nucleotides, the CDR3 is TGTGCCAGCAGCCCCAACCGGGCCGGGGAGCTGTTTTTT.